The rows below give T cell receptor beta chains drawn from one sample of a study of blood T cell repertoires in COVID-19. Repertoires were generated with immunoSEQ multiplex PCR, while TCRdb's copy carries only in-frame clones and drops some. Of about 86,000 clones in the sample, roughly 90% are singletons; the top ten hold 1.2%. Sample: PBMCs or T cells enriched from blood (not recorded which). The receptor set was obtained from a woman aged 50 to 60 with acute COVID-19. Each CDR3 is given with its conserved first and last residue. The order of the fields is CDR3 DNA, CDR3 protein, clone size, D gene, J gene, V gene. D genes are given only for firm matches. The listing skips clone size in some rows; elsewhere it reads once, few, many or a size class.

TGTGCCAGCAGCCAGAGAGGGAGTGAGAATGAGCAGTTCTTC CASSQRGSENEQFF few - TRBJ2-1 TRBV14
TGTGCCAGCAGCTTAGTCGGGGTTAATGAAAAACTGTTTTTT CASSLVGVNEKLFF - - TRBJ1-4 TRBV11-3
TGTGTCAGAAGCCCGCCGGGACTCGATAGCAATCAGCCCCAGCATTTT CVRSPPGLDSNQPQHF - - TRBJ1-5 TRBV7-5
TGCAGCGTTATGACCGCGAGGTTTACCGGGGAGCTGTTTTTT CSVMTARFTGELFF - - TRBJ2-2 TRBV29-1
TGTGCCAGCCAGGGGGCTGGCCAGCAGTACTTC CASQGAGQQYF - TRBD1 TRBJ2-7 TRBV6-5
TGTGCCAGCAGTTTAGGGGGGGGTGGTGAGCAGTTCTTC CASSLGGGGEQFF once TRBD2 TRBJ2-1 TRBV12-3/TRBV12-4
TGTGCCAGCAGTTTAGCGACTAGCGGGAGGGCCAATGAGCAGTTCTTC CASSLATSGRANEQFF - TRBD2 TRBJ2-1 TRBV27
TGTGCCAGCAGCGTAGGTCCCGGGGTCGAGCAGTACTTC CASSVGPGVEQYF - - TRBJ2-7 TRBV9
TGTGCCAGCAGCTTAACGGCCTCTGGAGCTAACTATGGCTACACCTTC CASSLTASGANYGYTF - - TRBJ1-2 TRBV7-8
TGTGCCACCAGCACTCGGGCAGGGGGCTGGAGTCAGCCCCAGCATTTT CATSTRAGGWSQPQHF few TRBD1 TRBJ1-5 TRBV15
TGTGCCAGCAGCTTTGCAGGTCCGGACACTGAAGCTTTCTTT CASSFAGPDTEAFF - - TRBJ1-1 TRBV7-2
TGTGCCAGCGGCCACAGGGGAGAAGAGACCCAGTACTTC CASGHRGEETQYF - TRBD1 TRBJ2-5 TRBV11-3
TGTGCCAGCAGGGGGGGACGTGATTCACCCCTCCACTTT CASRGGRDSPLHF - - TRBJ1-6 TRBV12-3/TRBV12-4